The present TCR beta chain was sequenced within a study of CD8 T cells in ankylosing spondylitis (dated by TCRdb to about 2017). About the full investigation: The study profiled T cell receptor beta repertoires in healthy donors and ankylosing spondylitis patients to find disease-linked TCR variants. The full study cohort was made up of roughly 25 ankylosing spondylitis patients and about a hundred healthy donors. Samples of peripheral blood were taken, and for ankylosing spondylitis patients, synovial fluid was collected as well. Beyond this particular receptor, the publication reports: Some TCR beta motif variants had previously been reported in synovial fluid and blood of reactive arthritis patients, which suggested common disease-initiation mechanisms. A TCR beta motif made up of several highly homologous amino acid variants appeared to be characteristic of blood from ankylosing spondylitis patients. A CD8+ phenotype was shown by the disease-linked clones, which were found at relatively low frequencies in peripheral blood. The disease-linked clones were reported to be significantly enriched in matched synovial fluid samples from ankylosing spondylitis patients.

Sequencing took place on an Illumina HiSeq 2500. Quantitative 5'-RACE with molecular barcodes was the method used to prepare the TCR beta libraries. Per the original workflow: A new computational method based on a probabilistic model of VDJ rearrangement was used to identify disease-linked TCR variants. The public reads were run again by TCRdb, first through fastp at Q25 and then through MiXCR, and only productive beta chains were kept. All rows with the same CDR3 protein become a single entry with the most common DNA and genes. Here the V and J calls rest on TCRdb's processing, not on the authors' analysis. This sample gives under 400,000 distinct CDR3 sequences in total; more than 9% of them show up just once. The ten most abundant clones make up roughly 9.2% of the sample. Trimming removed 5 bases from V and 5 bases from J; the gene matches leave 6 bases unexplained. CDR1 and CDR2 were assigned from the germline V gene as SGHNT and YENEEA. The CDR3 runs 15 residues from the cysteine to the phenylalanine. Of the read, only the CDR3 DNA is kept; its 45 bases are in frame from base 1.

Regarding this clonotype: Its antigen specificity is not known. Base-call qualities are not available, and no considerably larger clone is one nucleotide away.

The sequence was obtained from a female donor with ankylosing spondylitis or in good health (not recorded which). Sequencing was performed on blood, either unsorted or a sorted T cell fraction (not recorded which). This receptor chain uses TRBV11-3 and TRBJ2-2; a stretch of 9 junction bases matches TRBD1. The DNA sequence is given as TGTGCCAGCAGCCCTGGGACAGGGCTTACCGGGGAGCTGTTTTTT. It translates to CASSPGTGLTGELFF.